Following are 21 T cell receptor beta chains from one sample sequenced in a study of cytomegalovirus exposure and HLA in healthy donors. PCR primers comprised 60 Vbeta and 13 Jbeta primers. Measured with immunoSEQ multiplex PCR; TCRdb has only the in-frame clones, and not every one. This sample has 120,000 or so clones; 75% to 80% occur once, and the top ten carry 1% to 1.5%. Specimen: PBMCs. The receptors were sampled from a woman aged 25 to 45 in good health and CMV-seronegative.

The chain joins TRBV7-3 to TRBJ2-1; tentatively, D is TRBD1 (5 bases). The V end was cut by 2 bases, the J end by 7 bases, with 12 bases between. CDR3 size: 14 residues. CDR1 and CDR2 (germline): SGHTA, FQGTGA. This CDR3 reads CASSLDGRVNEQFF. CDR3 coding DNA: TGTGCCAGCAGCTTAGATGGCAGGGTTAATGAGCAGTTCTTC.

The chain combines TRBV27 with TRBJ2-1; TRBD2 aligns across 7 bases. In germline, CDR1 is MNHEY, CDR2 SMNVEV (reference sequence). Trimming took 6 bases from V and 4 from J; bases not matched to a gene: 9. The CDR3 has 15 amino acids. The CDR3 loop reads CASSTAGAAYNEQFF. The CDR3 DNA sequence: TGTGCCAGCAGCACCGCGGGAGCCGCATACAATGAGCAGTTCTTC.

The V and J genes are TRBV9 and TRBJ1-1; the match to TRBD1 covers 7 bases. The CDR3 has 16 residues. Unmatched junction bases numbered 9, after V lost 4 bases and J lost 0 bases. In germline, CDR1 is SGDLS, CDR2 YYNGEE. This CDR3 reads CASSPGGPTMNTEAFF. The CDR3 nucleotides read TGTGCCAGCAGCCCAGGGGGGCCTACCATGAACACTGAAGCTTTCTTT.

About this clone itself: A read error may produce the germline difference seen at one junction end. The chain recombines TRBV29-1 with TRBJ2-1; D possibly corresponds to TRBD1 (6 bases). Germline V lookup: CDR1 SQVTM, CDR2 ANQGSEA. This CDR3 spans 13 amino acids. CDR3: CSVEGQLSNEQFF. Here the CDR3 DNA reads TGCAGCGTAGAAGGACAGTTATCCAATGAGCAGTTCTTC.

This rearrangement joins TRBV29-1 to TRBJ2-7, with D possibly being TRBD1 (5 bases). The CDR3 consists of 13 residues. CDR1 is SQVTM and CDR2 is ANQGSEA in the germline V gene. V shed 0 bases and J shed 2 bases, with 8 bases lying between them. CDR3 nucleotides: TGCAGCGTTGAAGACAGGGTGACCTACGAGCAGTACTTC. Amino acids: CSVEDRVTYEQYF.

This chain connects TRBV30 to TRBJ1-5; D is possibly TRBD1 (6 bases). The CDR3 sequence is 13 residues long. Germline V gene sequence: CDR1 GTSNPN, CDR2 SVGIG (reference sequence). V was trimmed by 2 bases and J by 7 bases, leaving 12 bases between them. For the CDR3, the DNA is TGTGCCTGGAGTACAGGGTTGGAGCAGCCCCAGCATTTT. Amino acid sequence: CAWSTGLEQPQHF.

J is TRBJ1-4 and V is TRBV28, with D possibly being TRBD1 (5 bases). The germline V and J ends were trimmed by 1 base and 13 bases, with 25 bases remaining between them. The V gene's germline CDR1 is MDHEN and CDR2 SYDVKM. The CDR3 has 17 amino acids. CDR3 in DNA: TGTGCCAGCAGTTTATACACACAGAATCGACCCACCGGGGGACTGTTTTTT. This encodes CASSLYTQNRPTGGLFF.

The sample holds a few counts of this clone. V gene TRBV28 combines with J gene TRBJ1-4; TRBD1 aligns across 9 bases. Germline CDR1 and CDR2: MDHEN and SYDVKM. This CDR3 region has 15 residues. J lost 8 bases, V lost 5 bases, and 9 bases had no gene match. CDR3 nucleotides: TGTGCCAGCAGTCAGCCGGGACAGGGTGAGGAAAAACTGTTTTTT. It yields the protein CASSQPGQGEEKLFF.

This clone was seen a few times. For the CDR3, the DNA is TGTGCCAGCAGTTCCACTAGCGGGAGGTCCGGGGAGCTGTTTTTT. Residues: CASSSTSGRSGELFF. The V call is TRBV6-5, the J call TRBJ2-2; 12 bases are shared with TRBD2. CDR1 and CDR2 from the germline V gene are MNHEY and SVGAGI. The CDR3 length is 15 residues. The trim removed 4 bases at V and 6 bases at J, leaving 3 bases unmatched.

The chain recombines TRBV27 with TRBJ2-7, with 8 positions matching TRBD1. The CDR3 covers 13 residues. Losses at the gene ends were 4 bases for V and 4 bases for J; bases not matched to a gene: 3. The germline CDR1 and CDR2 sequences are MNHEY and SMNVEV (reference sequence). The CDR3 DNA sequence: TGTGCCAGCAGTTCCCGGACAGGGTACGAGCAGTACTTC. The encoded protein is CASSSRTGYEQYF.

The gene calls are TRBV5-1 and TRBJ1-6; unclear D gene. Germline CDR1 is SGHRS and CDR2 is YFSETQ. The CDR3 is 13 residues long. Trimming pared 4 bases from V and 6 bases from J, leaving 8 bases between. CDR3 nucleotide sequence: TGCGCCAGCAGCGGGCAGGTTAATTCACCCCTCCACTTT. This sequence encodes CASSGQVNSPLHF.

This chain links TRBV5-1 with TRBJ2-5; weak D call: TRBD2 (6 bases). The J call may be incorrect, as the DNA end agrees better with TRBJ2-7. CDR1 is SGHRS and CDR2 is YFSETQ in the germline V gene. The CDR3 runs to 14 residues. The CDR3 DNA reads as TGCGCCAGCAGCGTAACCGGGAGACTCCACGAGCAGTACTTC. Protein product: CASSVTGRLHEQYF.

There are a few counts of this clone. In nucleotides, the CDR3 is TGTGCCAGCTCCCCTACCTCTGGGGCCAACGTCCTGACTTTC. Its protein product is CASSPTSGANVLTF. The chain carries TRBV18 and TRBJ2-6, with no clear D. Germline V CDR1 and CDR2: KGHSH, LQKENI. V shed 6 bases and J shed 0 bases, with 6 bases lying between them. CDR3 length: 14 amino acids.

This rearrangement joins TRBV5-4 to TRBJ2-1; 10 positions agree with TRBD1. The CDR3 has 16 amino acids. Germline V gene data show CDR1 as SGHNT and CDR2 as YYREEE (reference sequence). With 4 bases clipped from V and 5 bases from J, the junction kept 9 bases outside the gene matches. For the CDR3, the DNA is TGTGCCAGCAGCATTTCGGGACAGGGGAAAAACAATGAGCAGTTCTTC. Translating gives CASSISGQGKNNEQFF.

The V call is TRBV7-6, the J call TRBJ2-7; 7 bases align to TRBD2. The CDR3 totals 13 residues. Per germline, CDR1 SGHVS and CDR2 FNYEAQ. With 5 bases clipped from V and 3 bases from J, the junction kept 4 bases outside the gene matches. The CDR3 reads CASSLSGIYEQYF. CDR3 DNA: TGTGCCAGCAGCCTCAGCGGGATCTACGAGCAGTACTTC. Full variable domain (outside the CDR3, taken from reference TRBV7-6 and TRBJ2-7): GAGVSQSPRYKVTKRGQDVALRCDPISGHVSLYWYRQALGQGPEFLTYFNYEAQQDKSGLPNDRFSAERPEGSISTLTIQRTEQRDSAMYRCASSLSGIYEQYFGPGTRLTVT.

V usage is TRBV5-4 and J usage is TRBJ2-3; maybe TRBD1 (6 bases). CDR3 length: 15 residues. Germline lookup yields CDR1 SGHNT and CDR2 YYREEE (reference sequence). V lost 3 bases and J lost 4, with 15 bases in between. CDR3 nucleotide sequence: TGTGCCAGCAGCTCGTCGGGACAAGGTCCAGATACGCAGTATTTT. Its translation: CASSSSGQGPDTQYF.

The chain recombines TRBV19 with TRBJ2-1, with TRBD1 matching over 7 bases. Germline V lookup: CDR1 LNHDA, CDR2 SQIVND (reference sequence). CDR3 length: 13 residues. V shed 6 bases and J 8 bases; nucleotides not matched to a gene: 7. CDR3 loop: CASRFGQVDEQFF. In DNA, the CDR3 is TGTGCCAGTAGGTTCGGACAGGTCGATGAGCAGTTCTTC.

The DNA of the CDR3 is TGTGCCAGCAGTCCTGGACAGGAACCTAACTATGGCTACACCTTC. This sequence encodes CASSPGQEPNYGYTF. This sequence joins TRBV28 and TRBJ1-2; 7 nucleotides match TRBD1. The CDR3 is made up of 15 amino acids. With V trimmed by 5 bases and J by 0 bases, 6 bases remained unmatched. In germline, CDR1 is MDHEN, CDR2 SYDVKM.

The chain joins TRBV4-1 to TRBJ1-2, with TRBD1 as a possible D gene (5 bases). The CDR3 contains 16 residues. The V gene lost 1 base and the J gene lost 8 bases, with 20 bases spanning the gap. Germline V gene lookup returns CDR1 MGHRA and CDR2 YSYEKL. This CDR3 reads CASSQGGRTAWAGYTF. As DNA, the CDR3 is TGCGCCAGCAGCCAAGGGGGCAGGACCGCTTGGGCGGGCTACACCTTC.

The chain combines TRBV19 with TRBJ1-2; TRBD1 is a possible D gene (5 bases). The CDR3 is made up of 14 amino acids. The V end lost 3 bases, the J end lost 3 bases, and 11 bases lay between the germline ends. CDR1 is LNHDA, CDR2 SQIVND, per germline (reference sequence). CDR3 sequence: CASSMQGSYYGYTF. In DNA form, the CDR3 reads TGTGCCAGTAGTATGCAGGGCAGCTACTATGGCTACACCTTC.

The chain has TRBV25-1 and TRBJ1-1; D ambiguous. Deletions cut 0 bases from V and 11 bases from J, with 10 bases between. Germline assignment: CDR1 MGHDK and CDR2 SYGVNS. This CDR3 is 12 amino acids long. CDR3 bases: TGTGCCAGCAGTGAATATTCGGGGTCGGCTTTCTTT. It encodes CASSEYSGSAFF.